This T cell receptor beta chain was profiled in a study of CD4 T cells in lung cancer (dated by TCRdb to the late 2010s). For the wider study: In the study, blood T cells of NSCLC patients were screened for responses to candidate mutation-encoded neoepitopes, and neoantigen-specific CD4+ T-cell clones and TCRs were isolated. Tumor and non-adjacent lung tissue were obtained from a handful of patients undergoing curative-intent resections for stage I-III non-small cell lung cancer. TCRB deep sequencing tracked the frequency of neoantigen-specific clonotypes in tumor resections, non-adjacent lung and cultured T-cell products. Treatments received by the patients before blood donation included platinum chemotherapy, and some patients received nivolumab or pembrolizumab. The patients who underwent resection had lung adenocarcinoma or squamous cell carcinoma, were aged 60 to 69 when blood was donated, and were mostly former smokers. Here is what the overall study found, with its caveats: Some blood-derived responses might reflect in vitro priming of naive T cells or cross-reactivity rather than memory responses to the cancer.

Libraries were constructed by the immunoSEQ multiplex PCR assay. DNA was isolated using Qiagen DNeasy or QIAamp micro DNA kits, and TCRB was sequenced using the Adaptive Biotechnology human TCRB sequencing kit. TCRB libraries were sequenced on an Illumina MiSeq. Turning to the authors' computational methods: The kit provider's software was used to analyze TCRB sequence data, and Fisher's exact test was applied to assess tumor enrichment of clonotype templates. The table comes from immuneACCESS by way of TCRdb, which keeps in-frame sequences with V and J called. Part of the clones is missing from these tables; in studies checked, under half for an unresolved V gene and the rest for unknown reasons. The D gene and trimming were derived from the DNA, and the V and J assignments and clone size from that table. The sample table contains roughly 9,300 clones; only one count was recorded for around 66% of them. Of the sample, 15% to 17% is held by the ten largest clones.

This clone was observed a few times. What this receptor recognizes is not known. Base-call qualities are not available, and no considerably larger clone is one nucleotide away. The CDR3 measures 12 amino acids from cysteine to phenylalanine. Solely the CDR3 DNA is kept, with 36 bases framed from the first base. CDR1 ENHRY and CDR2 SYGVKD were looked up in the germline V gene. Deletion took 10 bases off V and 3 bases off J, with a span of 13 bases between the germline ends. From the same resection, non-adjacent lung tissue was collected as far as possible from the malignant lesion, at a distance of at least 3 cm.

Sequencing input: normal lung tissue taken away from the tumor. The sequence came from a man in his fifties or sixties with non-small cell lung cancer. The chain links TRBV10-3 with TRBJ2-7, with TRBD2 tentatively as D gene (5 bases match). The DNA is TGTGCCACGGGTCTAGCAGACTACGAGCAGTACTTC. Translated, this is CATGLADYEQYF.